This T cell receptor (beta chain) was sequenced in a study of T cells after yellow fever vaccination. From germline, CDR1 is MGHRA and CDR2 YSYEKL. The CDR3 is 15 amino acids. V lost 3 bases, J lost 3 bases, and 4 bases stayed unmatched. Findings and caveats of the study: It was the secondary response that reached its peak faster, day 5 versus 15, but it was weaker. Abundant clonotypes from the bulk population could contaminate FACS-sorted repertoires. The booster response re-showed most primary clones: approximately 97% CD4, more than 80% CD8.

This clonotype was counted ten times or more. Its target is unknown. A single record per CDR3 protein comes from TCRdb applying MiXCR to the 5' RACE reads. The sample lists about 75,000 distinct CDR3 sequences; around 7% were seen once. This specimen consisted of CD8+ T cells sorted from PBMCs, obtained approximately 11 days after the first yellow fever vaccination. The sequence came from a man between 18 and 29 years old who received the YFV17D yellow fever vaccine. The chain carries TRBV4-1 and TRBJ2-1; 8 nucleotides align to TRBD1. CDR3 in DNA: TGCGCCAGCAGCCAGCAGGGGGCTGGCTACAATGAGCAGTTCTTC. This gives the protein CASSQQGAGYNEQFF.